This is a list of T cell receptor beta chains from one sample in a study of shared clonotypes between healthy human individuals. Clones were sequenced by immunoSEQ multiplex PCR, and TCRdb holds only the in-frame ones, with some missing. There are over a million clones in the sample; approximately 78% occur only once, and 0.52% lies in the top ten. The specimen sequenced was memory CD4+ T cells from PBMCs. These receptors all come from a man younger than 30 in good health. Some clones in this sample may be carry-over from other donors' samples. Both conserved end residues are part of each CDR3. The D gene is left open where the match is weak. The listing skips clone size in some rows; elsewhere it reads once, few, many or a size class.

CDR3 length: 16
clone size: NA
J gene: TRBJ2-7
D gene: NA
V gene: TRBV4-3
CDR3 protein: CASSQERAQSGYEQYF
CDR3 DNA: TGCGCCAGCAGCCAAGAACGAGCCCAGAGCGGGTACGAGCAGTACTTC

CDR3 length: 14
clone size: NA
J gene: TRBJ2-5
D gene: NA
V gene: TRBV7-3
CDR3 protein: CASSFIGMGETQYF
CDR3 DNA: TGTGCCAGCAGCTTCATAGGAATGGGAGAGACCCAGTACTTC

CDR3 length: 15
clone size: NA
J gene: TRBJ1-3
D gene: NA
V gene: TRBV28
CDR3 protein: CASLAGPGPRNTIYF
CDR3 DNA: TGTGCCAGCTTAGCAGGCCCGGGTCCTCGAAACACCATATATTTT

CDR3 length: 18
clone size: NA
J gene: TRBJ2-5
D gene: TRBD2
V gene: TRBV5-1
CDR3 protein: CASSFGLAEGPSQETQYF
CDR3 DNA: TGCGCCAGCAGCTTCGGACTAGCGGAGGGGCCATCCCAAGAGACCCAGTACTTC

CDR3 length: 16
clone size: NA
J gene: TRBJ1-2
D gene: NA
V gene: TRBV10-3
CDR3 protein: CAISTSGPLLGDGYTF
CDR3 DNA: TGTGCCATCAGTACAAGCGGGCCACTCCTTGGGGATGGCTACACCTTC

CDR3 length: 14
clone size: many
J gene: TRBJ1-1
D gene: NA
V gene: TRBV2
CDR3 protein: CATRQEGGSTEAFF
CDR3 DNA: TGTGCCACCCGCCAGGAGGGGGGGAGCACTGAAGCTTTCTTT

CDR3 length: 13
clone size: NA
J gene: TRBJ2-1
D gene: TRBD2
V gene: TRBV10-3
CDR3 protein: CAIMMREGLEQFF
CDR3 DNA: TGTGCCATCATGATGAGGGAGGGGCTTGAGCAGTTCTTC

CDR3 length: 15
clone size: NA
J gene: TRBJ1-1
D gene: NA
V gene: TRBV6-5
CDR3 protein: CASSYSNRVGTEAFF
CDR3 DNA: TGTGCCAGCAGTTACTCGAATAGGGTGGGGACTGAAGCTTTCTTT

CDR3 length: 11
clone size: NA
J gene: TRBJ2-6
D gene: NA
V gene: TRBV10-3
CDR3 protein: CAIREANVLTF
CDR3 DNA: TGTGCCATCCGTGAGGCCAACGTCCTGACTTTC

CDR3 length: 17
clone size: many
J gene: TRBJ2-6
D gene: TRBD1
V gene: TRBV28
CDR3 protein: CASSSRGTASGANVLTF
CDR3 DNA: TGTGCCAGCAGTTCCCGAGGGACAGCCTCTGGGGCCAACGTCCTGACTTTC

CDR3 length: 14
clone size: NA
J gene: TRBJ2-7
D gene: NA
V gene: TRBV5-1
CDR3 protein: CASSLSGRAGEQYF
CDR3 DNA: TGCGCCAGCAGCTTGAGTGGCAGGGCGGGCGAGCAGTACTTC

CDR3 length: 14
clone size: NA
J gene: TRBJ2-5
D gene: NA
V gene: TRBV2
CDR3 protein: CASSEIGYQETQYF
CDR3 DNA: TGTGCCAGCAGTGAAATTGGGTACCAAGAGACCCAGTACTTC

CDR3 length: 15
clone size: NA
J gene: TRBJ2-1
D gene: TRBD2
V gene: TRBV5-1
CDR3 protein: CASSLSGSSHNEQFF
CDR3 DNA: TGCGCCAGCAGCCTTAGCGGGAGTTCCCACAATGAGCAGTTCTTC

CDR3 length: 15
clone size: once
J gene: TRBJ1-1
D gene: NA
V gene: TRBV27
CDR3 protein: CASTRWGPMGTEAFF
CDR3 DNA: TGTGCCAGCACCCGCTGGGGGCCTATGGGAACTGAAGCTTTCTTT

CDR3 length: 14
clone size: once
J gene: TRBJ1-2
D gene: TRBD1
V gene: TRBV7-9
CDR3 protein: CASSWAGGDYGYTF
CDR3 DNA: TGTGCCAGCAGCTGGGCAGGGGGGGACTATGGCTACACCTTC

CDR3 length: 13
clone size: NA
J gene: TRBJ2-7
D gene: NA
V gene: TRBV28
CDR3 protein: CASTPFGNYEQYF
CDR3 DNA: TGTGCCAGCACCCCCTTTGGGAACTACGAGCAGTACTTC

CDR3 length: 16
clone size: NA
J gene: TRBJ1-1
D gene: NA
V gene: TRBV10-3
CDR3 protein: CAISEEARKGYTEAFF
CDR3 DNA: TGTGCCATCAGTGAGGAGGCACGTAAGGGCTACACTGAAGCTTTCTTT

CDR3 length: 16
clone size: once
J gene: TRBJ2-6
D gene: NA
V gene: TRBV27
CDR3 protein: CASTTSYVAGANVLTF
CDR3 DNA: TGTGCCAGCACTACGTCGTATGTCGCTGGGGCCAACGTCCTGACTTTC

CDR3 length: 14
clone size: NA
J gene: TRBJ1-4
D gene: TRBD1
V gene: TRBV6-5
CDR3 protein: CASSSQGGDEKLFF
CDR3 DNA: TGTGCCAGCAGTTCCCAGGGGGGGGATGAAAAACTGTTTTTT

CDR3 length: 14
clone size: NA
J gene: TRBJ2-1
D gene: TRBD2
V gene: TRBV28
CDR3 protein: CASSGLATYNEQFF
CDR3 DNA: TGTGCCAGCAGTGGACTAGCTACCTACAATGAGCAGTTCTTC

CDR3 length: 13
clone size: NA
J gene: TRBJ1-2
D gene: NA
V gene: TRBV5-1
CDR3 protein: CASSFEGSGGYTF
CDR3 DNA: TGCGCCAGCAGCTTTGAAGGAAGCGGTGGCTACACCTTC

CDR3 length: 16
clone size: NA
J gene: TRBJ1-5
D gene: TRBD1
V gene: TRBV28
CDR3 protein: CASSSIRGPGNQPQHF
CDR3 DNA: TGTGCCAGCAGTTCCATCAGGGGGCCTGGCAATCAGCCCCAGCATTTT

CDR3 length: 14
clone size: NA
J gene: TRBJ2-7
D gene: TRBD1
V gene: TRBV10-3
CDR3 protein: CAISLDRGAYEQYF
CDR3 DNA: TGTGCCATCAGTCTTGACAGGGGGGCCTACGAGCAGTACTTC